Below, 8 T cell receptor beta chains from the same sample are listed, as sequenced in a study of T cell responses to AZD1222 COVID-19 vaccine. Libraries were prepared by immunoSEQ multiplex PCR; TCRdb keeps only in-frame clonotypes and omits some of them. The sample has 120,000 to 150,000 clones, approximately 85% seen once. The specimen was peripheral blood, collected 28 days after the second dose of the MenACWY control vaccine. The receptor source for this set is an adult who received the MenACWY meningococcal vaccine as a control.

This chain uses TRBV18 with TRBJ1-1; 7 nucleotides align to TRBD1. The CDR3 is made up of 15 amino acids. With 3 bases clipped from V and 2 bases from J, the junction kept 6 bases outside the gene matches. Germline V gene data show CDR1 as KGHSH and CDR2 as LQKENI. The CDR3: CASSPRGQANTEAFF. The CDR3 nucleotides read TGTGCCAGCTCACCTAGGGGGCAGGCTAACACTGAAGCTTTCTTT.

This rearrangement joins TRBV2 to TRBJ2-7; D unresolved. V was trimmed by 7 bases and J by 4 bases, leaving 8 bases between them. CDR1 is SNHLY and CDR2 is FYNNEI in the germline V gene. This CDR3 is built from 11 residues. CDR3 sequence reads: CASNWGYEQYF. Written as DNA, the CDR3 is TGTGCCAGCAACTGGGGATACGAGCAGTACTTC.

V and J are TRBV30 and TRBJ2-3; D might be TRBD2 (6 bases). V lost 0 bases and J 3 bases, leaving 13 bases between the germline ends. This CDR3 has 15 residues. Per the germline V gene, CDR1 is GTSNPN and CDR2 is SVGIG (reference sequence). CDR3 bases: TGTGCCTGGAGTGTACGCGGGATCATTACAGATACGCAGTATTTT. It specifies CAWSVRGIITDTQYF. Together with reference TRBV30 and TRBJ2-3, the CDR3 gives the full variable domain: SQTIHQWPATLVQPVGSPLSLECTVEGTSNPNLYWYRQAAGRGLQLLFYSVGIGQISSEVPQNLSASRPQDRQFILSSKKLLLSDSGFYLCAWSVRGIITDTQYFGPGTRLTVL.

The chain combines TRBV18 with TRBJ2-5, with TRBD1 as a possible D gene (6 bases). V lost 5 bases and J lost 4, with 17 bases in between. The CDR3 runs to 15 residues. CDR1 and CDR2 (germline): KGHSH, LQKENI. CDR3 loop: CASSLGRGRGETQYF. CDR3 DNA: TGTGCCAGCTCATTGGGCAGGGGCCGAGGAGAGACCCAGTACTTC.

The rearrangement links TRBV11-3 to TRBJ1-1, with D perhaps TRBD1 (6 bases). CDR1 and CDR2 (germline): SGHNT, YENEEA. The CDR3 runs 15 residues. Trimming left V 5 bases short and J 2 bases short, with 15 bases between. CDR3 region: CASSIMTGVNTEAFF. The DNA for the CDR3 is TGTGCCAGCAGCATAATGACAGGAGTCAACACTGAAGCTTTCTTT.

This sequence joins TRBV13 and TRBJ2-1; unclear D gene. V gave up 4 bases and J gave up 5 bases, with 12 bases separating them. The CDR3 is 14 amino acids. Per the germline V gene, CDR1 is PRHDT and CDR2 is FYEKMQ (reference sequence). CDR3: CASSWLVFNNEQFF. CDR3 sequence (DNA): TGTGCCAGCAGCTGGCTAGTCTTCAACAATGAGCAGTTCTTC.

The CDR3 sequence is CATSTGAGLYNSPLHF. CDR3 sequence (DNA): TGTGCCACCTCCACAGGGGCAGGCCTCTATAATTCACCCCTCCACTTT. The V gene is TRBV15, the J gene TRBJ1-6; 7 bases are a match to TRBD1. Per the germline V gene, CDR1 is LNHNV and CDR2 is YYDKDF (reference sequence). This CDR3 comprises 16 residues. V shed 8 bases and J 3 bases; nucleotides not matched to a gene: 10.

The CDR3, as DNA: TGTGCCAGCAGCTTAAGGGTGGCAGAGACCCAGTACTTC. Translating it yields CASSLRVAETQYF. The rearrangement joins TRBV7-2 to TRBJ2-5, with D hard to call. This CDR3 comprises 13 residues. V lost 2 bases to trimming and J lost 4 bases, with 8 bases between them. Looked up from germline, CDR1 is SGHTA and CDR2 is FQGNSA.